Below, 13 T cell receptor beta chains from the same sample are listed, as sequenced in a study of blood T cell repertoires in COVID-19. Sequenced by immunoSEQ multiplex PCR; TCRdb stores in-frame clones only, minus some. The profile shows 490,000 or so clones, around 85% of them singletons. The material sequenced was PBMCs or T cells enriched from blood (not recorded which). These receptors were taken from a woman in her sixties or seventies who had recovered from COVID-19.

The chain employs TRBV11-3 and TRBJ2-3, with D tentatively TRBD2 (5 bases). The length of the CDR3 is 13 residues. Trimming removed 5 bases from V and 5 bases from J, with 11 bases in between. Germline V lookup: CDR1 SGHNT, CDR2 YENEEA. For the CDR3, the DNA is TGTGCCAGCAGCAACGGGGTGGTAGATACGCAGTATTTT. Translated: CASSNGVVDTQYF.

The chain joins TRBV2 to TRBJ2-7; 10 bases map to TRBD1. CDR1 and CDR2 from the germline V gene are SNHLY and FYNNEI. This CDR3 has 12 residues. J was trimmed by 4 bases and V by 8 bases; bases with no gene match: 2. The CDR3 nucleotides are TGTGCCAGCGAGGGACAGGGGTACGAGCAGTACTTC. It translates to CASEGQGYEQYF.

The chain carries TRBV5-1 and TRBJ2-1, with D possibly TRBD1 on 5 matching bases. Trimming took off 2 bases at V and 1 base at J, with 13 bases between the two ends. Germline values: CDR1 SGHRS, CDR2 YFSETQ. The CDR3 has 16 amino acids. CDR3 region: CASSLVGRVSYNEQFF. For the CDR3, the DNA is TGCGCCAGCAGCTTAGTAGGCAGGGTGTCCTACAATGAGCAGTTCTTC.

V is TRBV27 and J is TRBJ2-3; possibly TRBD2 for D (5 bases). Germline loops: CDR1 MNHEY, CDR2 SMNVEV (reference sequence). The ends were cut back, 6 bases at V and 4 bases at J, with 8 bases in the middle. The CDR3 runs 12 residues. CDR3 sequence: CASRDFPDTQYF. The CDR3 nucleotides are TGTGCCAGCAGGGACTTCCCAGATACGCAGTATTTT.

The genes are TRBV4-2 and TRBJ1-6; no firm D call. The CDR3 totals 13 residues. V lost 0 bases and J lost 7, with 4 bases in between. The germline V gene has CDR1 LGHNA and CDR2 YNFKEQ. The CDR3 sequence: CASSQERNSPLHF. CDR3 coding DNA: TGTGCCAGCAGCCAAGAGAGAAATTCACCCCTCCACTTT.

The chain uses TRBV9 and TRBJ1-2, with TRBD1 as a possible D gene (5 bases). The V end was cut by 4 bases, the J end by 5 bases, with 18 bases between. The CDR3 has 15 amino acids. Looked up from germline, CDR1 is SGDLS and CDR2 is YYNGEE. CDR3 bases: TGTGCCAGCAGCCCAAGCGCGGGGACTCAATATGGCTACACCTTC. The encoded protein is CASSPSAGTQYGYTF.

V is TRBV29-1 and J is TRBJ2-6, with unresolved D. Per germline, CDR1 SQVTM and CDR2 ANQGSEA. Between the trimmed V and J ends, which lost 1 base and 4 bases, there was a span of 8 bases. The CDR3 is made up of 14 amino acids. The CDR3 bases are TGCAGCGTTGAAGTTGGGCCAGGGGCCAACGTCCTGACTTTC. As protein: CSVEVGPGANVLTF.

The CDR3 here is CASSLTQGAQGYTF. CDR3 nucleotides: TGTGCCAGCAGCCTCACACAGGGGGCGCAGGGCTACACCTTC. J is TRBJ1-2 and V is TRBV3-1 (or the pseudogene TRBV3-2), with 9 bases matching TRBD1. With 4 bases clipped from V and 8 bases from J, the junction kept 8 bases outside the gene matches. The length of the CDR3 is 14 residues. Germline V gene data show CDR1 as LGHDT and CDR2 as YNNKEL (reference sequence).

The J gene is TRBJ2-7, the V gene TRBV28; 8 nucleotides line up with TRBD1. V dropped 4 bases and J dropped 4; count of bases not matched to a gene: 3. Germline lookup yields CDR1 MDHEN and CDR2 SYDVKM. This CDR3 comprises 13 residues. The CDR3 DNA is TGTGCCAGCAGTTACGGGACAGGATACGAGCAGTACGTC. Translated, it gives CASSYGTGYEQYV.

The chain employs TRBV5-4 and TRBJ2-7, with TRBD1 as a possible D gene (6 bases). V lost 0 bases and J lost 2, with 12 bases in between. Germline V gene lookup returns CDR1 SGHNT and CDR2 YYREEE (reference sequence). The CDR3 contains 15 residues. In nucleotides, the CDR3 is TGTGCCAGCAGCTTGGGCCAGGGACAAACCTACGAGCAGTACGTC. Translating it yields CASSLGQGQTYEQYV.

As for this clone: Distinct nucleotide sequences in the sample also encode this CDR3. The chain joins TRBV4-1 to TRBJ2-7, with 7 nucleotides matching TRBD1. Trimming took 4 bases from V and 4 from J; bases not matched to a gene: 4. This CDR3 is 13 amino acids long. Germline CDR1 MGHRA, CDR2 YSYEKL. In DNA, the CDR3 is TGCGCCAGCAGCCCCCGACAGGGTTACGAGCAGTACGTC. It encodes CASSPRQGYEQYV.

This clone has a single count. The rearrangement joins TRBV30 to TRBJ2-7; 10 bases map to TRBD1. From germline, CDR1 is GTSNPN and CDR2 SVGIG (reference sequence). The ends lost 3 bases at V and 2 bases at J; junction bases unmatched: 7. The CDR3 totals 15 residues. The CDR3 loop is CAWRGGGTGAYEQYF. CDR3 bases: TGTGCCTGGAGGGGTGGGGGGACAGGGGCCTACGAGCAGTACTTC.

J is TRBJ1-5 and V is TRBV24-1; weak D call: TRBD1 (6 bases). The germline CDR1 and CDR2 sequences are KGHDR and SFDVKD. The CDR3 sequence is 16 residues long. V dropped 3 bases and J dropped 0 bases, with 11 bases sitting between them. The CDR3 nucleotides are TGTGCCACCAGTGATAACAGGGTCCGTAGCAATCAGCCCCAGCATTTT. Translating gives CATSDNRVRSNQPQHF.